The rows below give T cell receptor beta chains drawn from one sample of a study of regulatory T cells in long-lasting Graves disease. TCRdb reprocessed the multiplex PCR reads via MiXCR and lists one record per CDR3 protein. This table has fewer than 450,000 distinct CDR3 sequences, approximately 15% appearing once. These records were also assigned to another study, of T cells in Graves' hyperthyroidism and ophthalmopathy.

The sequenced sample was peripheral blood mononuclear cells (PBMCs), obtained at new diagnosis, from a patient treated with antithyroid drugs. All receptors derive from a woman between 40 and 50 years old with Graves disease. The CDR3 runs from the conserved cysteine through the conserved F or W. Fields, in order: clone size, D gene, V gene, J gene, CDR3 protein, CDR3 DNA. D genes are given only for firm matches. Not every row has a clone size; where given, it reads once, few, many or a size class.

size: NA
D: NA
V: TRBV28
J: TRBJ2-7
CDR3: CASSLIVGKNEQYF
DNA: TGTGCCAGCAGTTTAATTGTGGGAAAGAACGAGCAGTACTTC

size: few
D: TRBD1
V: TRBV10-3
J: TRBJ1-2
CDR3: CAITGDRVTNYGYTF
DNA: TGTGCCATCACCGGGGACAGGGTTACTAACTATGGCTACACCTTC

size: few
D: NA
V: TRBV29-1
J: TRBJ1-2
CDR3: CSVPFGDLKTRGYTF
DNA: TGCAGCGTTCCCTTTGGGGACCTAAAAACACGCGGCTACACCTTC

size: many
D: NA
V: TRBV27
J: TRBJ2-3
CDR3: CASSLTETGITDTQYF
DNA: TGTGCCAGCAGTTTAACTGAGACCGGGATCACAGATACGCAGTATTTT

size: NA
D: TRBD2
V: TRBV7-3
J: TRBJ2-1
CDR3: CASSLRLSGVYNEQFF
DNA: TGTGCCAGCAGCTTAAGGCTTAGCGGGGTCTACAATGAGCAGTTCTTC

size: few
D: NA
V: TRBV11-3
J: TRBJ2-7
CDR3: CASGTFAGSYEQYF
DNA: TGTGCCAGCGGAACTTTTGCGGGCAGCTACGAGCAGTACTTC

size: NA
D: NA
V: TRBV14
J: TRBJ1-2
CDR3: CASSRNSYGYTF
DNA: TGTGCCAGCAGCCGCAATTCCTATGGCTACACCTTC

size: many
D: NA
V: TRBV11-3
J: TRBJ2-3
CDR3: CASSLSISRTDTQYF
DNA: TGTGCCAGCAGCTTATCGATTAGCCGCACAGATACGCAGTATTTT

size: many
D: NA
V: TRBV5-4
J: TRBJ2-1
CDR3: CASSLRQSSYNEQFF
DNA: TGTGCCAGCAGCTTGAGGCAGAGCTCCTACAATGAGCAGTTCTTC

size: NA
D: NA
V: TRBV4-1
J: TRBJ1-2
CDR3: CASSQVPDDHFGYTF
DNA: TGCGCCAGCAGCCAAGTACCGGACGACCACTTTGGCTACACCTTC

size: few
D: TRBD2
V: TRBV28
J: TRBJ2-4
CDR3: CASSFSGLAGLAKNIQYF
DNA: TGTGCCAGCAGTTTTTCCGGACTAGCGGGACTAGCCAAAAACATTCAGTACTTC

size: many
D: NA
V: TRBV9
J: TRBJ2-7
CDR3: CASSVAGAPSYEQYF
DNA: TGTGCCAGCAGCGTAGCGGGAGCCCCCTCCTACGAGCAGTACTTC

size: many
D: TRBD2
V: TRBV12-5
J: TRBJ2-1
CDR3: CASGLGAGAYNEQFF
DNA: TGTGCTAGTGGACTGGGAGCGGGGGCCTACAATGAGCAGTTCTTC

size: few
D: NA
V: TRBV20-1
J: TRBJ2-7
CDR3: CSAASQGRGNSYEQYF
DNA: TGCAGTGCTGCTAGTCAAGGCAGGGGCAACTCCTACGAGCAGTACTTC

size: once
D: NA
V: TRBV12-3/TRBV12-4
J: TRBJ2-2
CDR3: CASSDRDRGRTGELFF
DNA: TGTGCCAGCAGTGACCGGGACCGGGGGAGGACCGGGGAGCTGTTTTTT

size: few
D: TRBD1
V: TRBV30
J: TRBJ2-2
CDR3: CAWTRDSNTGELFF
DNA: TGTGCCTGGACCCGGGACAGTAACACCGGGGAGCTGTTTTTT

size: NA
D: NA
V: TRBV5-1
J: TRBJ2-7
CDR3: CASSLDLGFTYEQYF
DNA: TGCGCCAGCAGCTTGGACCTGGGCTTCACCTACGAGCAGTACTTC

size: many
D: TRBD1
V: TRBV20-1
J: TRBJ2-3
CDR3: CSARDVGQGTDTQYF
DNA: TGCAGTGCTAGAGATGTAGGACAGGGGACAGATACGCAGTATTTT

size: NA
D: NA
V: TRBV7-9
J: TRBJ2-7
CDR3: CASSLRGAEQYF
DNA: TGTGCCAGCAGCTTGAGGGGGGCTGAGCAGTACTTC

size: NA
D: TRBD2
V: TRBV27
J: TRBJ2-5
CDR3: CASSLRLAGAGETQYF
DNA: TGTGCCAGCAGTTTACGGCTAGCGGGAGCTGGTGAGACCCAGTACTTC

size: few
D: NA
V: TRBV5-6
J: TRBJ2-3
CDR3: CASSLRREGADTQYF
DNA: TGTGCCAGCAGCTTGAGAAGGGAAGGGGCAGATACGCAGTATTTT

size: NA
D: TRBD1
V: TRBV18
J: TRBJ2-1
CDR3: CASSGNRGNSYNEQFF
DNA: TGTGCCAGCTCAGGCAACAGGGGGAATTCCTACAATGAGCAGTTCTTC

size: NA
D: TRBD1
V: TRBV19
J: TRBJ2-3
CDR3: CASPAPGDRGVADTQYF
DNA: TGTGCCAGTCCAGCCCCCGGGGACAGGGGGGTTGCGGATACGCAGTATTTT

size: many
D: NA
V: TRBV12-3/TRBV12-4
J: TRBJ1-1
CDR3: CASAGLSNTEAFF
DNA: TGTGCCAGCGCGGGACTCTCGAACACTGAAGCTTTCTTT

size: NA
D: TRBD1
V: TRBV20-1
J: TRBJ1-1
CDR3: CSAGLGTGGRRAFF
DNA: TGCAGTGCAGGACTCGGGACAGGGGGAAGGCGAGCTTTCTTT

size: NA
D: NA
V: TRBV20-1
J: TRBJ1-2
CDR3: CSARDARLGDYGYTF
DNA: TGCAGTGCTAGAGATGCCCGTTTAGGCGACTATGGCTACACCTTC

size: NA
D: TRBD2
V: TRBV10-1
J: TRBJ2-3
CDR3: CASLGPSGRAGGGTDTQYF
DNA: TGCGCCAGCTTAGGCCCTAGCGGGAGGGCCGGGGGAGGGACAGATACGCAGTATTTT

size: many
D: NA
V: TRBV9
J: TRBJ2-2
CDR3: CASSGGVSPGELFF
DNA: TGTGCCAGCAGCGGAGGCGTGTCGCCCGGGGAGCTGTTTTTT